The source of this TCR beta chain is a study of neurological immune-mediated disorders. Turning to the study itself: 31 of 34 multiple sclerosis patients had relapsing-remitting disease; 3 had secondary progressive. Overall study results and limits: CDR3 amino acid sequences found in expanded clones were never shared across subjects, suggesting private repertoires in all groups.

Each sequencing run yielded over 160 million TCR-beta sequences from 15-18 subjects. TCRdb independently ran MiXCR on the 5' RACE reads; one entry per CDR3 protein. Of about 88,000 distinct CDR3 sequences in the sample, roughly 4% were seen once. This clonotype was counted ten times or more. The target antigen is unknown. This CDR3 is 14 amino acids long. The V segment lost 5 bases and the J segment 7 bases; nucleotides outside the gene matches: 7. The chain uses TRBV12-3 or TRBV12-4 and TRBJ2-1, with 8 bases aligning to TRBD1. The sequence was obtained from a woman between 18 and 29 years old with multiple sclerosis. Sequencing was carried out using PBMCs. The CDR3 is CASSDATGGNEQFF. CDR3 nucleotides: TGTGCCAGCAGTGATGCCACAGGGGGAAATGAGCAGTTCTTC.